A single sample is the source of the 26 T cell receptor beta chains below, sequenced in a study of human T cells and chemical hapten exposure. Sample time point: pre-sensitization, week 0. Treatment reported: therapeutic diphenylcyclopropenone sensitization with weekly scalp DPC. TCRdb re-called the RACE reads with MiXCR, one entry per CDR3 protein. The sample lists 200,000 to 300,000 distinct CDR3 sequences, 7.5% to 10% occurring once. Here the sequenced sample was whole blood, taken in connection with sensitization to the hapten diphenylcyclopropenone (DPC). These receptors originate from a woman between 35 and 50 years old with alopecia areata. Some clones in this sample may be carry-over from other donors' samples.

This clonotype was seen only a few times. The J gene is TRBJ2-4, the V gene TRBV4-1, with 9 nucleotides matching TRBD1. This CDR3 spans 15 amino acids. Germline trimming cut 6 bases from V and 1 base from J; bases unmatched to any gene: 4. In germline, CDR1 is MGHRA, CDR2 YSYEKL. Written as DNA, the CDR3 is TGCGCCAGCAGTCGGACAGGGGATGCCAAAAACATTCAGTACTTC. It is translated as CASSRTGDAKNIQYF.

This clonotype was recorded many times. This sequence joins TRBV28 and TRBJ1-1; D gene unclear. CDR3 length: 13 residues. The V gene lost 5 bases and the J gene lost 0 bases, with 7 bases spanning the gap. The germline V gene has CDR1 MDHEN and CDR2 SYDVKM. CDR3 region: CASSPTVNTEAFF. The CDR3 DNA is TGTGCCAGCAGTCCTACAGTGAACACTGAAGCTTTCTTT.

The sample holds many counts of this clonotype. This chain links TRBV20-1 with TRBJ2-7; 7 bases fit TRBD1. The CDR3 extends over 14 amino acids. V was pared by 3 bases and J by 2 bases, with 7 bases of the junction left unmatched. The V gene's germline CDR1 is DFQATT and CDR2 SNEGSKA (reference sequence). This CDR3 reads CSASTGVRTYEQYF. CDR3 bases: TGCAGTGCTAGCACAGGGGTAAGGACCTACGAGCAGTACTTC.

The chain is built from TRBV27 and TRBJ2-3; tentatively, D is TRBD2 (7 bases). The CDR3 contains 17 residues. With 2 bases removed from V and 3 bases from J, the gap between germline ends came to 18 bases. CDR1 MNHEY and CDR2 SMNVEV come from the germline V gene (reference sequence). The CDR3 sequence: CASSLRRERRGTDTQYF. The CDR3 DNA is TGTGCCAGCAGTTTACGGCGGGAGAGGAGGGGGACAGATACGCAGTATTTT.

This clonotype was observed a few times. V usage is TRBV7-9 and J usage is TRBJ2-3; D unclear. CDR3 length: 13 residues. The germline gives CDR1 SEHNR, CDR2 FQNEAQ (reference sequence). The V end was cut by 11 bases, the J end by 6 bases, with 18 bases between. The DNA of the CDR3 is TGTGCCTTACTCGATCTCTCGGTTGATACGCAGTATTTT. Amino acids: CALLDLSVDTQYF.

A few counts support this clonotype. Here the CDR3 reads CSAPRDGRDTQYF. Here the CDR3 DNA reads TGCAGTGCTCCCCGGGACGGGAGGGATACGCAGTATTTT. The chain links TRBV20-1 to TRBJ2-3; 7 nucleotides line up with TRBD2. J lost 6 bases, V lost 5 bases, and 8 bases had no gene match. This CDR3 is 13 amino acids long. Germline V lookup: CDR1 DFQATT, CDR2 SNEGSKA (reference sequence).

This rearrangement joins TRBV28 to TRBJ1-5; D is perhaps TRBD1 (5 bases). This CDR3 is built from 13 residues. The V gene's germline CDR1 is MDHEN and CDR2 SYDVKM. V lost 6 bases and J lost 3, with 9 bases in between. The CDR3 region is CASRPGSNQPQHF. For the CDR3, the DNA is TGTGCCAGCAGACCAGGGTCCAATCAGCCCCAGCATTTT.

The chain recombines TRBV2 with TRBJ2-1; weak D call: TRBD1 (6 bases). The V and J ends lost 3 bases and 1 base respectively, with 10 bases between them. The CDR3 extends over 15 amino acids. The germline V gene has CDR1 SNHLY and CDR2 FYNNEI. CDR3 sequence (DNA): TGTGCCAGCAGTGAGGGACAAGTTTCCTACAATGAGCAGTTCTTC. This codes for CASSEGQVSYNEQFF. Complete variable domain (other parts from reference TRBV2 and TRBJ2-1): EPEVTQTPSHQVTQMGQEVILRCVPISNHLYFYWYRQILGQKVEFLVSFYNNEISEKSEIFDDQFSVERPDGSNFTLKIRSTKLEDSAMYFCASSEGQVSYNEQFFGPGTRLTVL.

A word on this clonotype: This sequence may be a read error, since a much larger clone differs from it by one base. The chain combines TRBV10-3 with TRBJ2-3, with TRBD2 matching over 7 bases. Germline values: CDR1 ENHRY, CDR2 SYGVKD. The CDR3 runs to 15 residues. Trimming removed 7 bases from V and 2 bases from J; junction bases left unmatched: 9. The CDR3 coding sequence is TGTGCCATCACCCACACCAGCGGGGCCACAGATACGCAGTATTTT. This gives the protein CAITHTSGATDTQYF.

This clonotype was found many times. The rearrangement joins TRBV24-1 to TRBJ2-1; possible D gene TRBD2, 5 bases. CDR3 size: 16 residues. Trimming pared 4 bases from V and 6 bases from J, leaving 18 bases between. Germline values: CDR1 KGHDR, CDR2 SFDVKD. CDR3 nucleotides: TGTGCCACCAGTGACTTTACTAGTTCAAGTGGCAATGAGCAGTTCTTC. Protein: CATSDFTSSSGNEQFF.

This clonotype was counted a few times. This rearrangement joins TRBV28 to TRBJ2-1; TRBD1 is a possible D gene (5 bases). Germline loops: CDR1 MDHEN, CDR2 SYDVKM. The CDR3 loop spans 12 amino acids. V gave up 6 bases and J gave up 6 bases, with 9 bases separating them. CDR3 nucleotides: TGTGCCAGCAGCACGACAGTCAATGAGCAGTTCTTC. This codes for CASSTTVNEQFF.

This clonotype occurred a few times. This chain connects TRBV6-1 to TRBJ2-7; D is ambiguous. Germline values: CDR1 MNHNS, CDR2 SASEGT. The CDR3 is made up of 12 amino acids. Trimming left V 3 bases short and J 1 base short, with 4 bases between. The CDR3 loop reads CASSDESYEQYF. CDR3 bases: TGTGCCAGCAGTGATGAATCCTACGAGCAGTACTTC.

This clonotype was counted only a few times. The chain joins TRBV7-6 to TRBJ2-2, with D unclear. The CDR3 sequence is 16 residues long. V lost 5 bases and J lost 0, with 13 bases in between. From germline, CDR1 is SGHVS and CDR2 FNYEAQ. CDR3 region: CASSPFGFANTGELFF. For the CDR3, the DNA is TGTGCCAGCAGCCCCTTCGGGTTCGCGAACACCGGGGAGCTGTTTTTT.

This sequence joins TRBV10-3 and TRBJ1-2, with D maybe TRBD1 (5 bases). The CDR3 is made up of 14 amino acids. The germline V and J ends were trimmed by 6 bases and 3 bases, with 14 bases remaining between them. Germline V gene data show CDR1 as ENHRY and CDR2 as SYGVKD. CDR3 protein: CAISTGWGHYGYTF. The CDR3, as DNA: TGTGCCATCAGCACCGGGTGGGGCCACTATGGCTACACCTTC.

V is TRBV20-1 and J is TRBJ2-3; 10 bases agree with TRBD2. This CDR3 comprises 16 residues. V shed 5 bases and J 3 bases; nucleotides not matched to a gene: 11. Germline V lookup: CDR1 DFQATT, CDR2 SNEGSKA (reference sequence). The CDR3 reads CSAGPVLAGLTDTQYF. The CDR3 region has the DNA TGCAGTGCTGGCCCGGTACTAGCGGGATTGACAGATACGCAGTATTTT.

The chain employs TRBV12-3 or TRBV12-4 and TRBJ2-1, with D unresolved. There are 13 residues in the CDR3. Trimming removed 0 bases at V and 4 bases at J, with 4 bases between. The CDR3 nucleotides are TGTGCCAGCAGTTTAGCCCAGTACAATGAGCAGTTCTTC. It translates to CASSLAQYNEQFF.

In its sample, this clonotype was seen many times. J is TRBJ2-2 and V is TRBV12-3 or TRBV12-4; 7 positions agree with TRBD2. CDR3 length: 16 amino acids. Germline trimming cut 3 bases from V and 3 bases from J; bases unmatched to any gene: 7. CDR3 bases: TGTGCCAGCAGTTTTGGGGGAGGGCCGTACACCGGGGAGCTGTTTTTT. This sequence encodes CASSFGGGPYTGELFF.

This clonotype has just a few counts. The chain combines TRBV28 with TRBJ2-1; TRBD2 matches 12 bases. The CDR3 length is 16 residues. V dropped 4 bases and J dropped 6; count of bases not matched to a gene: 7. Germline CDR1 reads MDHEN; CDR2 reads SYDVKM. The CDR3 region is CASSSGLAGRLNEQFF. CDR3 coding DNA: TGTGCCAGCAGTTCGGGACTAGCGGGTAGACTCAATGAGCAGTTCTTC. Full variable domain (remainder filled in from reference TRBV28 and TRBJ2-1): DVKVTQSSRYLVKRTGEKVFLECVQDMDHENMFWYRQDPGLGLRLIYFSYDVKMKEKGDIPEGYSVSREKKERFSLILESASTNQTSMYLCASSSGLAGRLNEQFFGPGTRLTVL.

This clonotype occurred many times. V is TRBV9 and J is TRBJ1-1; D not resolved. The germline V gene has CDR1 SGDLS and CDR2 YYNGEE. The CDR3 length is 13 residues. V lost 0 bases, J lost 1 base, and 4 bases lay in between. The CDR3 nucleotides read TGTGCCAGCAGCGTAGGCCCGAACACTGAAGCTTTCTTT. Its protein is CASSVGPNTEAFF.

The chain employs TRBV9 and TRBJ2-1, with D uncertain. V was clipped by 1 base and J by 4 bases, with 9 bases between them. Germline CDR1 and CDR2: SGDLS and YYNGEE. The CDR3 loop spans 14 amino acids. CDR3 bases: TGTGCCAGCAGCGTACTCCCCTCTTACAATGAGCAGTTCTTC. It yields the protein CASSVLPSYNEQFF.

This clonotype was found many times. The chain is built from TRBV27 and TRBJ1-5; D is unresolved. The CDR3 loop spans 13 amino acids. Germline V gene data show CDR1 as MNHEY and CDR2 as SMNVEV (reference sequence). Trimming removed 3 bases at V and 4 bases at J, with 7 bases between. CDR3 sequence (DNA): TGTGCCAGCAGTTTTGGGGTTAATCAGCCCCAGCATTTT. Protein product: CASSFGVNQPQHF.

The CDR3 reads CASSLETPRLETQYF. CDR3 DNA: TGCGCCAGCAGCTTAGAGACCCCAAGATTGGAGACCCAGTACTTC. The chain joins TRBV5-1 to TRBJ2-5, with D uncertain. CDR1 and CDR2 (germline): SGHRS, YFSETQ. The V gene lost 2 bases and the J gene lost 5 bases, with 16 bases spanning the gap. The CDR3 runs 15 residues.

This clonotype has just a few counts. The chain has TRBV5-6 and TRBJ2-3; 7 bases map to TRBD2. This CDR3 region has 17 residues. V dropped 2 bases and J dropped 0; count of bases not matched to a gene: 9. The V gene's germline CDR1 is SGHDT and CDR2 YYEEEE. CDR3 sequence: CASSLLGREVSTDTQYF. In DNA form, the CDR3 reads TGTGCCAGCAGCTTACTTGGCCGGGAGGTTAGCACAGATACGCAGTATTTT.

The rearrangement joins TRBV27 to TRBJ2-2, with TRBD1 as a possible D gene (5 bases). Between the trimmed V and J ends, which lost 6 bases and 2 bases, there was a span of 13 bases. Germline-derived CDR1 and CDR2 are MNHEY and SMNVEV (reference sequence). This CDR3 region has 15 residues. Written as DNA, the CDR3 is TGTGCCAGCAGCCCATCTCAGGGCAACACCGGGGAGCTGTTTTTT. Protein: CASSPSQGNTGELFF.

This clonotype was seen ten or more times. The genes are TRBV6-2 or TRBV6-3 and TRBJ2-7; a possible D gene is TRBD1 (5 bases). The V end lost 0 bases, the J end lost 4 bases, and 13 bases lay between the germline ends. CDR3 size: 15 residues. The V gene's germline CDR1 is MNHEY and CDR2 SVGEGT. As DNA, the CDR3 is TGTGCCAGCAGTTACTCGACTTGGACAATGTACGAGCAGTACTTC. Translated: CASSYSTWTMYEQYF.

At least ten counts were recorded for this clonotype. The chain links TRBV7-2 to TRBJ1-1, with D possibly matching TRBD1 (6 bases). This CDR3 has 14 residues. V gave up 2 bases and J gave up 5 bases, with 12 bases separating them. Germline CDR1 and CDR2: SGHTA and FQGNSA. The CDR3 DNA follows: TGTGCCAGCAGCTTAAGGGGGGCAGAGACTGAAGCTTTCTTT. This encodes CASSLRGAETEAFF.